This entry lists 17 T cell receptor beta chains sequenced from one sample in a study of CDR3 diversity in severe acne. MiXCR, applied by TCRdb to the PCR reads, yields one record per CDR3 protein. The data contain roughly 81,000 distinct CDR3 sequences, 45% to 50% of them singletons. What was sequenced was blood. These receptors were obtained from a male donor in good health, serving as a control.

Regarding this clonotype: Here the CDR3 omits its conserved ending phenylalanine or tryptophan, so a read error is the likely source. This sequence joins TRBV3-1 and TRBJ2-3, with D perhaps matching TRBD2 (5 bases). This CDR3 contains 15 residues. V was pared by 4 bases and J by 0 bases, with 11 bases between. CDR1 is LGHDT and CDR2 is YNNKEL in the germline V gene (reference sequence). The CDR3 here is CASSRAGRSTDTQYL. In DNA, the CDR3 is TGTGCCAGCAGCCGGGCGGGTCGTAGCACAGATACGCAGTATCTT.

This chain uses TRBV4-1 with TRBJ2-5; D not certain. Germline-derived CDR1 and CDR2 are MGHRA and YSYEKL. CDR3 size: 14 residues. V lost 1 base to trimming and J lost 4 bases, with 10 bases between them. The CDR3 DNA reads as TGCGCCAGCAGCCAAGTCGGCAGCACAGAGACCCAGTACTTC. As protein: CASSQVGSTETQYF.

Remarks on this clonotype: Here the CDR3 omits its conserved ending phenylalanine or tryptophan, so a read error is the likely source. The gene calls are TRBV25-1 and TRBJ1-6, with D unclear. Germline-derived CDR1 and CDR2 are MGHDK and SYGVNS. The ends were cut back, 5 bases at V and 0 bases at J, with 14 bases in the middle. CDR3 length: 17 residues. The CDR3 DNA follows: TGTGCCAGCAGTTTATCGCACACCAGCTCCTATAATTCACCCCTCCACCTT. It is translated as CASSLSHTSSYNSPLHL.

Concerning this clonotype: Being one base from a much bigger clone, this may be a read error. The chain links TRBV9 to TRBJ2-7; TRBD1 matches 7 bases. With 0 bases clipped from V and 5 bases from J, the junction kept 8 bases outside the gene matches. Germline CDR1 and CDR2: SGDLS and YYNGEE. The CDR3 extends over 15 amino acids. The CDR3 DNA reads TGTGCCAGCAGCGTAGCATTGGGACAGTCCCACGAGCAGTACTTC. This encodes CASSVALGQSHEQYF.

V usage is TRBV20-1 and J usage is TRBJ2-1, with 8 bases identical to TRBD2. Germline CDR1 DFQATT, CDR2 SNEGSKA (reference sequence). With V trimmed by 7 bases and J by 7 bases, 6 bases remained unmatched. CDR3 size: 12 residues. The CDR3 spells CSVGSGGNEQFF. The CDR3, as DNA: TGCAGTGTCGGGTCGGGGGGGAATGAGCAGTTCTTC.

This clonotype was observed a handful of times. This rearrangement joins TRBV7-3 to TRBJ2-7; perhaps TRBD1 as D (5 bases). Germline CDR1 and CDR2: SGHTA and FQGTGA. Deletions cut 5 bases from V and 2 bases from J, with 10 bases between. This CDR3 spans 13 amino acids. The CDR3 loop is CASSIDSPYEQYF. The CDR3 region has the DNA TGTGCCAGCAGCATCGACAGCCCCTACGAGCAGTACTTC.

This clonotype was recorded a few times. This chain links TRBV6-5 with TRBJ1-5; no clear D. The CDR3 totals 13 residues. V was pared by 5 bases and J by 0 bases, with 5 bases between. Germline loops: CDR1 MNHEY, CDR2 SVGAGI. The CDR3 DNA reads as TGTGCCAGCAGTGGGTATAGCAATCAGCCCCAGCATTTT. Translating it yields CASSGYSNQPQHF.

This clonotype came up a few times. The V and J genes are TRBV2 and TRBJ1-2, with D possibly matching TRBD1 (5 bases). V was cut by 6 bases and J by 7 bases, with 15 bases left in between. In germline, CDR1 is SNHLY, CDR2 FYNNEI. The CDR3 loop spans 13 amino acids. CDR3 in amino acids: CASSSDGTSGYTF. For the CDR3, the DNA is TGTGCCAGCAGCTCGGACGGGACGAGTGGCTACACCTTC.

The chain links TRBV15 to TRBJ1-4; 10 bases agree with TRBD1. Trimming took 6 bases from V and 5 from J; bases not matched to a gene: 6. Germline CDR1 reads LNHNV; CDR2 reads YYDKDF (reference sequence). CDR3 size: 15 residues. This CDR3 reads CATSRPGQGNEKLFF. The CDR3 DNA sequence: TGTGCCACCAGTCGACCGGGACAGGGGAATGAAAAACTGTTTTTT. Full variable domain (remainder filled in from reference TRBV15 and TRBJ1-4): DAMVIQNPRYQVTQFGKPVTLSCSQTLNHNVMYWYQQKSSQAPKLLFHYYDKDFNNEADTPDNFQSRRPNTSFCFLDIRSPGLGDTAMYLCATSRPGQGNEKLFFGSGTQLSVL.

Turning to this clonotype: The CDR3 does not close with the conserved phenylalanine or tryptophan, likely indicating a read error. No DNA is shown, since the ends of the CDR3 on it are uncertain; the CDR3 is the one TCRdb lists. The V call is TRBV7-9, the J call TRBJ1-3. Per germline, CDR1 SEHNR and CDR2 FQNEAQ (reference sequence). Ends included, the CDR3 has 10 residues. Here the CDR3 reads CASSSSGPKS.

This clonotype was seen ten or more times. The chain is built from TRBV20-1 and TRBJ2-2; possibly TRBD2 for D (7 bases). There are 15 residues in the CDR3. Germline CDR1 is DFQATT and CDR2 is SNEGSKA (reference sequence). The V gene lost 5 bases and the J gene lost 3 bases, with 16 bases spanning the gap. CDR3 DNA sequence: TGCAGTGCTGCCAAGGGGGGGTGGGACACCGGGGAGCTGTTTTTT. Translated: CSAAKGGWDTGELFF.

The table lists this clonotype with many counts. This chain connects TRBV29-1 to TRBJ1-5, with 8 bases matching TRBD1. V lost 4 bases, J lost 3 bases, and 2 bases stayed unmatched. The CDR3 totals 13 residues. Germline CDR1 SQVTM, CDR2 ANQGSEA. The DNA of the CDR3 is TGCAGCGTTGGCCAGGGGGCCAATCAGCCCCAGCATTTT. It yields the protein CSVGQGANQPQHF.

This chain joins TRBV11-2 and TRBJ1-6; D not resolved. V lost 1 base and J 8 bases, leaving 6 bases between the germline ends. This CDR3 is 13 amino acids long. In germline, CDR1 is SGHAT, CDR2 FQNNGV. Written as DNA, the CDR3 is TGTGCCAGCAGCTTAGTGGAAGATTCACCCCTCCACTTT. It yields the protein CASSLVEDSPLHF.

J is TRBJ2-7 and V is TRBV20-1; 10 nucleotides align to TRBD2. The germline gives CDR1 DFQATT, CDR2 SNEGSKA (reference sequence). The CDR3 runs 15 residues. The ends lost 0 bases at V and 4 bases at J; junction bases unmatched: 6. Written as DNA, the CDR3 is TGCAGTGCTAGAGATTTAGCGGGAGGACCATACGAGCAGTACTTC. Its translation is CSARDLAGGPYEQYF.

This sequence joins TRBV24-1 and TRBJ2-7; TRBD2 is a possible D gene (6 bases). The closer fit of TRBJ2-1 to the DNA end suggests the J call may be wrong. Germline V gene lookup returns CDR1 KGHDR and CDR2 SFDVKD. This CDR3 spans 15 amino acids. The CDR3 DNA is TGTGCCACCAGTGATTGGAGGGAAGGTATCAATGAGCAGTTCTTC. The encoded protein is CATSDWREGINEQFF.

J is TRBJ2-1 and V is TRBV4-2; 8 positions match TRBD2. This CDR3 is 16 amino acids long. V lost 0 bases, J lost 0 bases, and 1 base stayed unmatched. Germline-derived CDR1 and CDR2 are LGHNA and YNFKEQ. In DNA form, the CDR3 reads TGTGCCAGCAGCCAAGAACTAGCGGACTCCTACAATGAGCAGTTCTTC. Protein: CASSQELADSYNEQFF.

CDR3 sequence reads: CASSERRFPNTGELFF. CDR3 DNA: TGTGCCAGCAGTGAACGGCGGTTCCCGAACACCGGGGAGCTGTTTTTT. This chain links TRBV2 with TRBJ2-2; no definite D call. Looked up from germline, CDR1 is SNHLY and CDR2 is FYNNEI. The CDR3 sequence is 16 residues long. V lost 2 bases and J 0 bases, leaving 10 bases between the germline ends.